The 19 T cell receptor beta chains listed next were all sequenced from one sample in a study of blood T cell repertoires in COVID-19. Clones were read by immunoSEQ multiplex PCR, and TCRdb kept only the in-frame ones, dropping some. The table lists approximately 70,000 clones, around 81% of them singletons. The sample comprised peripheral blood. The source of these receptors is a woman aged 55 to 70 with acute or convalescent COVID-19.

The chain recombines TRBV11-2 with TRBJ1-4, with a tentative D call TRBD1 (5 bases). Germline V gene lookup returns CDR1 SGHAT and CDR2 FQNNGV. V lost 5 bases to trimming and J lost 8 bases, with 12 bases between them. This CDR3 has 13 residues. DNA for the CDR3: TGTGCCAGCAGCCACGGAGGGGACGAAAAACTGTTTTTT. This encodes CASSHGGDEKLFF.

The chain is built from TRBV2 and TRBJ2-3; TRBD2 aligns across 12 bases. J lost 5 bases, V lost 5 bases, and 8 bases had no gene match. The CDR3 totals 16 residues. CDR1 is SNHLY, CDR2 FYNNEI, per germline. In DNA form, the CDR3 reads TGTGCCAGCAGTCAAAGGGCTAGCGGGGGGGAAGATACGCAGTATTTT. This sequence encodes CASSQRASGGEDTQYF.

V gene TRBV7-6 combines with J gene TRBJ1-6; 8 bases align to TRBD1. This CDR3 is built from 16 residues. The germline gives CDR1 SGHVS, CDR2 FNYEAQ. V was pared by 5 bases and J by 9 bases, with 12 bases of the junction left unmatched. CDR3 residues: CASSTEARGRLSPLHF. CDR3 nucleotides: TGTGCCAGCAGCACCGAGGCCAGGGGGCGCCTTTCACCCCTCCACTTT. The whole variable domain, remainder taken from reference TRBV7-6 and TRBJ1-6, is GAGVSQSPRYKVTKRGQDVALRCDPISGHVSLYWYRQALGQGPEFLTYFNYEAQQDKSGLPNDRFSAERPEGSISTLTIQRTEQRDSAMYRCASSTEARGRLSPLHFGNGTRLTVT.

The V and J genes are TRBV9 and TRBJ1-4; unclear D gene. V shed 0 bases and J shed 4 bases, with 10 bases lying between them. Germline V gene data show CDR1 as SGDLS and CDR2 as YYNGEE. The CDR3 runs to 15 residues. CDR3 sequence reads: CASSVDGRLNEKLFF. The CDR3 DNA follows: TGTGCCAGCAGCGTAGATGGCAGGCTTAATGAAAAACTGTTTTTT.

This clone was counted between two and nine times. This chain joins TRBV3-1 (or the pseudogene TRBV3-2) and TRBJ2-6, with TRBD2 identical over 7 bases. The CDR3 is 16 amino acids. V dropped 5 bases and J dropped 2; count of bases not matched to a gene: 6. Looked up from germline, CDR1 is LGHDT and CDR2 is YNNKEL (reference sequence). CDR3 sequence reads: CASSSPGLAGANVLTF. CDR3 sequence (DNA): TGTGCCAGCAGCTCACCAGGACTAGCTGGGGCCAACGTCCTGACTTTC.

Turning to this clone: The sample has other DNA sequences that encode this CDR3 too. The chain is built from TRBV5-1 and TRBJ2-2; D is uncertain. V was cut by 2 bases and J by 0 bases, with 8 bases left in between. This CDR3 is built from 15 residues. Germline values: CDR1 SGHRS, CDR2 YFSETQ. In DNA, the CDR3 is TGCGCCAGCAGCTTAGGCGGTTCGAACACCGGGGAGCTGTTTTTT. Translation gives CASSLGGSNTGELFF.

The rearrangement links TRBV30 to TRBJ1-2; no definite D call. The CDR3 consists of 13 residues. CDR1 and CDR2 (germline): GTSNPN, SVGIG (reference sequence). Trimming removed 3 bases from V and 1 base from J, with 9 bases in between. CDR3 sequence: CAWRLTHNYGYTF. The CDR3 DNA sequence: TGTGCCTGGAGGCTGACACATAACTATGGCTACACCTTC.

The chain carries TRBV7-9 and TRBJ1-3; unclear D gene. The germline V gene encodes CDR1 SEHNR and CDR2 FQNEAQ (reference sequence). The CDR3 sequence is 14 residues long. V lost 8 bases to trimming and J lost 0 bases, with 11 bases between them. The CDR3 loop is CASARSDSGNTIYF. CDR3 coding DNA: TGTGCCAGCGCTCGAAGCGACTCTGGAAACACCATATATTTT.

V gene TRBV20-1 combines with J gene TRBJ1-2; D not resolved. The CDR3 runs 13 residues. Germline V gives CDR1 DFQATT, CDR2 SNEGSKA (reference sequence). The V end lost 3 bases, the J end lost 3 bases, and 11 bases lay between the germline ends. CDR3 in amino acids: CSASSAEDYGYTF. The CDR3 nucleotides read TGCAGTGCTAGTAGCGCGGAGGACTATGGCTACACCTTC.

The rearrangement uses TRBV27 and TRBJ2-2, with a tentative D call TRBD1 (6 bases). Trimming stripped 6 bases from V and 4 bases from J, with 12 bases between. Germline V CDR1 and CDR2: MNHEY, SMNVEV (reference sequence). The length of the CDR3 is 14 residues. CDR3 in DNA: TGTGCCAGCAGACGCAGGGGATCCACCGGGGAGCTGTTTTTT. Encoded protein: CASRRRGSTGELFF.

This clone was seen just once. The chain combines TRBV10-3 with TRBJ2-5, with TRBD1 matching over 7 bases. CDR3 size: 13 residues. V gave up 5 bases and J gave up 4 bases; unmatched junction bases: 4. Germline CDR1 and CDR2: ENHRY and SYGVKD. CDR3 bases: TGTGCCATCAGTCCGGGACAGATAGAGACCCAGTACTTC. It is translated as CAISPGQIETQYF.

V is TRBV11-2 and J is TRBJ2-3; 10 positions agree with TRBD2. V dropped 5 bases and J dropped 7; count of bases not matched to a gene: 9. The CDR3 length is 15 residues. Germline V gene data show CDR1 as SGHAT and CDR2 as FQNNGV. CDR3 loop: CASSLIAGGGYTQYF. DNA of the CDR3: TGTGCCAGCAGCCTAATAGCGGGGGGTGGATATACGCAGTATTTT.

This chain links TRBV27 with TRBJ1-2; 7 bases are a match to TRBD1. Germline CDR1 is MNHEY and CDR2 is SMNVEV (reference sequence). Trimming removed 8 bases from V and 4 bases from J; junction bases left unmatched: 10. This CDR3 contains 14 residues. CDR3 in DNA: TGTGCCAGCCGACGGGACAGTGACCTCTATGGCTACACCTTC. This sequence encodes CASRRDSDLYGYTF.

This clone has just a few counts. This chain joins TRBV19 and TRBJ1-3; D remains unclear. The germline V gene has CDR1 LNHDA and CDR2 SQIVND (reference sequence). The CDR3 has 15 residues. Trimming pared 2 bases from V and 0 bases from J, leaving 8 bases between. The CDR3 reads CASSISTTSGNTIYF. The CDR3 nucleotides are TGTGCCAGTAGTATATCGACAACCTCTGGAAACACCATATATTTT.

The gene calls are TRBV4-1 and TRBJ1-5, with D uncertain. V was clipped by 1 base and J by 6 bases, with 7 bases between them. CDR1 and CDR2 from the germline V gene are MGHRA and YSYEKL. CDR3 length: 13 amino acids. The CDR3 loop is CASSQASGQPQHF. The CDR3 nucleotides read TGCGCCAGCAGCCAAGCCTCGGGTCAGCCCCAGCATTTT.

This chain connects TRBV6-5 to TRBJ1-2; TRBD1 matches at 8 bases. Germline loops: CDR1 MNHEY, CDR2 SVGAGI. J was trimmed by 6 bases and V by 2 bases; bases with no gene match: 5. The CDR3 has 14 amino acids. The CDR3 DNA follows: TGTGCCAGCAGTTACACCGGGACAGGCAATGGCTACACCTTC. Translated, it gives CASSYTGTGNGYTF.

The chain has TRBV5-4 and TRBJ2-3; 11 positions agree with TRBD1. From germline, CDR1 is SGHNT and CDR2 YYREEE (reference sequence). Trimming cost V 4 bases and J 1 base; bases outside gene matches: 8. The length of the CDR3 is 17 residues. The CDR3 reads CASSPHPGQGGTDTQYF. The CDR3 DNA is TGTGCCAGCAGCCCACATCCGGGACAGGGGGGCACAGATACGCAGTATTTT.

This clone was seen just once. The J gene is TRBJ2-3, the V gene TRBV7-3, with D possibly TRBD2 on 5 matching bases. The CDR3 covers 14 residues. Germline V lookup: CDR1 SGHTA, CDR2 FQGTGA. The V gene lost 5 bases and the J gene lost 0 bases, with 9 bases spanning the gap. The CDR3 coding sequence is TGTGCCAGCAGCAGACCGGGGAGCACAGATACGCAGTATTTT. This encodes CASSRPGSTDTQYF.

The chain has TRBV7-9 and TRBJ1-2; 7 nucleotides agree with TRBD1. Trimming cost V 0 bases and J 4 bases; bases outside gene matches: 2. The germline CDR1 and CDR2 sequences are SEHNR and FQNEAQ (reference sequence). The CDR3 spans 14 residues. The CDR3 sequence is CASSLAAGGYGYTF. DNA for the CDR3: TGTGCCAGCAGCTTAGCGGCAGGGGGCTATGGCTACACCTTC.